A selection of T cell receptor beta chains follows, all from one sample in a study of blood T cells in healthy people across ages. TCRdb reprocessed the 5' RACE reads via MiXCR and lists one record per CDR3 protein. The sample contains hundreds of thousands of distinct CDR3 sequences, roughly 64% of which appear only once. The source material was blood. The receptor set was obtained from a man between 25 and 39 years old in good health. The CDR3 runs from the conserved cysteine through the conserved F or W. D genes are given only for firm matches. Part of the rows lack a size; the others show once, few, many or a class for expanded clones.

TRBD2 TRBJ2-7 few TRBV7-2 TGTGCCAGCAGCTTAGGCTGGGACTACTACGAGCAGTACTTC CASSLGWDYYEQYF
TRBD1 TRBJ2-3 . TRBV4-2 TGTGCCAGCAGCCAAGTCGAGGGACAGGGTACAGATACGCAGTATTTT CASSQVEGQGTDTQYF
. TRBJ2-7 . TRBV12-3/TRBV12-4 TGTGCCAGCAGTTTTAGAATCCAGGGACCCTACGAGCAGTACTTC CASSFRIQGPYEQYF
. TRBJ2-2 . TRBV29-1 TGCAGCGTTGGGGAGAACACCGGGGAGCTGTTTTTT CSVGENTGELFF
. TRBJ2-3 . TRBV15 TGTGCCACCAGCAGAGTAGAGGGGCGGGATACGCAGTATTTT CATSRVEGRDTQYF
. TRBJ2-5 many TRBV5-1 TGCGCCAGCACCCTACTACAAGGGCGAGAGACCCAGTACTTC CASTLLQGRETQYF
TRBD2 TRBJ2-1 few TRBV20-1 TGCAGTGCTAATCCCGGACTAGCGGGAGTGGGAGAGCAGTTCTTC CSANPGLAGVGEQFF
. TRBJ1-5 . TRBV7-2 TGTGCCAGCAGCTTCTCGGGGGAGGGTCAGCCCCAGCATTTT CASSFSGEGQPQHF
TRBD1 TRBJ1-1 . TRBV29-1 TGCAGCGTTTGGACAGGGGGAGGGCAAACTGAAGCTTTCTTT CSVWTGGGQTEAFF
. TRBJ2-7 few TRBV27 TGTGCCAGCAGTTTCCTCAACGGGGGGCGGAAGAACTCCTACGAGCAGTACTTC CASSFLNGGRKNSYEQYF
. TRBJ1-2 . TRBV6-5 TGTGCCAGCAGTCTAACCCGACTCAACTTTCTCGGTGGCTACACCTTC CASSLTRLNFLGGYTF
. TRBJ2-1 . TRBV29-1 TGCAGCGTCGTGTTAGGGGGGATAATGGGGTCCTACAATGAGCAGTTCTTC CSVVLGGIMGSYNEQFF
TRBD1 TRBJ2-1 . TRBV12-3/TRBV12-4 TGTGCCAGCTGGGGACAGGGGCCGATTGGTGAGCAGTTCTTC CASWGQGPIGEQFF
TRBD1 TRBJ2-3 . TRBV7-2 TGTGCCAGCAGCTGGTGGACAGGGTCCACAGATACGCAGTATTTT CASSWWTGSTDTQYF
TRBD1 TRBJ2-5 few TRBV4-3 TGCGCCAGCAGCCAGGGGGACAGTGGTTTGGAGACCCAGTACTTC CASSQGDSGLETQYF
. TRBJ2-7 . TRBV6-1 TGTGCCAGCAGTGAATTTAGGGGGACCCACTACGAGCAGTACTTC CASSEFRGTHYEQYF
. TRBJ2-3 . TRBV20-1 TGCAGTGCTAGAGGTCAAGATACGCAGTATTTT CSARGQDTQYF
. TRBJ2-5 . TRBV7-9 TGTGCCAGCACCATCGGACAGCACCAAGAGACCCAGTACTTC CASTIGQHQETQYF
. TRBJ1-2 few TRBV4-2 TGTGCCAGCAGCCAAGATGTGTCGGTTGGAGCTAACTATGGCTACACCTTC CASSQDVSVGANYGYTF
. TRBJ1-1 . TRBV19 TGTGCCAGTAGTTTTGGGGGCGCAGCGGACACTGAAGCTTTCTTT CASSFGGAADTEAFF
. TRBJ2-7 few TRBV7-2 TGTGCCAGCAGCCCCGTGGAGGGGGCTTACGAGCAGTACTTC CASSPVEGAYEQYF
. TRBJ2-4 . TRBV7-8 TGTGCCAGCAGCCCTGGACTTTCGCAAGAGCAGTACTTC CASSPGLSQEQYF
TRBD2 TRBJ2-7 . TRBV7-6 TGTGCCAGCAGCTTAATAAGAGCGGGAGGGCCAGCGATCACCTACGAGCAGTACTTC CASSLIRAGGPAITYEQYF
. TRBJ1-5 few TRBV5-1 TGCGCCAGCAGCTCAGGGGCTGGCAATCAGCCCCAGCATTTT CASSSGAGNQPQHF
. TRBJ2-7 once TRBV3-1 TGTGCCAGCAGCCAATGGCCTACCCGCGAGCAGTACTTC CASSQWPTREQYF
TRBD2 TRBJ2-1 . TRBV6-1 TGTGCCAGCAGTACCGGGACTAGCGGGACGACGTACAATGAGCAGTTCTTC CASSTGTSGTTYNEQFF
TRBD2 TRBJ2-1 . TRBV19 TGTGCCAGTAGAAAAGGAACTAGCGGGAGGGGGTATGAGCAGTTCTTC CASRKGTSGRGYEQFF
. TRBJ1-2 . TRBV30 TGTGCCTGGAGAACCCAGGGCTACACCTTC CAWRTQGYTF